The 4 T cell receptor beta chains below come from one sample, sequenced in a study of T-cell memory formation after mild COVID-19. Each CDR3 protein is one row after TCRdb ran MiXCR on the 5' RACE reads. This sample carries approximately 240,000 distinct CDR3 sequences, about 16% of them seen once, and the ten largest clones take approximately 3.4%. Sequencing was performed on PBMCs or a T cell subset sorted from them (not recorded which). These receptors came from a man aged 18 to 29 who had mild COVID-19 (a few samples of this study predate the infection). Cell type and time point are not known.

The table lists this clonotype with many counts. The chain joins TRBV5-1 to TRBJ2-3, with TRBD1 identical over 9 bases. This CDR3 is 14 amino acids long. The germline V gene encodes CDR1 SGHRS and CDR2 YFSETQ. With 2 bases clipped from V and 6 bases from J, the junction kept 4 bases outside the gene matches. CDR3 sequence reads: CASSFGQGMDTQYF. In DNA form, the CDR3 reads TGCGCCAGCAGCTTCGGACAGGGGATGGATACGCAGTATTTT.

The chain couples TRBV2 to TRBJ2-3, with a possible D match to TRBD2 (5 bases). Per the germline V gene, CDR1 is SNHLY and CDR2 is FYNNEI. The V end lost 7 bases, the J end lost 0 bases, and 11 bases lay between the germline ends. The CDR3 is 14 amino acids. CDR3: CASKDQRSTDTQYF. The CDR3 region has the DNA TGTGCCAGCAAGGACCAGCGGAGCACAGATACGCAGTATTTT. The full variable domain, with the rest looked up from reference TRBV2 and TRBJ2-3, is EPEVTQTPSHQVTQMGQEVILRCVPISNHLYFYWYRQILGQKVEFLVSFYNNEISEKSEIFDDQFSVERPDGSNFTLKIRSTKLEDSAMYFCASKDQRSTDTQYFGPGTRLTVL.

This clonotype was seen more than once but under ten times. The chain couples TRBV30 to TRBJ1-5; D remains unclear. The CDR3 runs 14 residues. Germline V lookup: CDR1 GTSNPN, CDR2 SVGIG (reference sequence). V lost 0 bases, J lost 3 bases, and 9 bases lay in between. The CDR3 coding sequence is TGTGCCTGGAGTGTTGGCCGACCCAATCAGCCCCAGCATTTT. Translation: CAWSVGRPNQPQHF.

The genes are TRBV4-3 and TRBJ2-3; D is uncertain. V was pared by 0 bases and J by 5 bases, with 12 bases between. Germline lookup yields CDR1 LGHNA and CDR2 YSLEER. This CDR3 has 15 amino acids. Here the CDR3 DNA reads TGCGCCAGCAGCCAAGATAGGACGCTGGGAGATACGCAGTATTTT. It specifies CASSQDRTLGDTQYF.